What follows are 9 T cell receptor beta chains derived from one specimen sequenced in a study of human T cells and chemical hapten exposure. Time point specified: patch test 3, about 24 weeks after DPC sensitization. Treatment defined: therapeutic diphenylcyclopropenone sensitization with weekly scalp DPC. MiXCR, applied by TCRdb to the RACE reads, yields one record per CDR3 protein. The repertoire consists of about 190,000 distinct CDR3 sequences, with 20% to 25% occurring once and the leading ten covering around 2.5%. The source material was whole blood, sampled in connection with sensitization to the hapten diphenylcyclopropenone (DPC). Source of these receptors: a woman in her thirties or forties with alopecia areata. Some clones in this sample may be carry-over from other donors' samples.

The chain links TRBV4-3 to TRBJ2-5; no definite D call. This CDR3 region has 15 residues. V dropped 5 bases and J dropped 6 bases, with 19 bases sitting between them. Germline assignment: CDR1 LGHNA and CDR2 YSLEER. The CDR3 loop is CASSAQLVDGQTQYF. The CDR3 DNA reads as TGCGCCAGCAGCGCCCAGTTAGTGGACGGACAGACCCAGTACTTC.

This clonotype was counted between two and nine times. The V and J genes are TRBV28 and TRBJ2-4; D perhaps matches TRBD1 (5 bases). Germline V gene lookup returns CDR1 MDHEN and CDR2 SYDVKM. V was pared by 8 bases and J by 1 base, with 9 bases between. The CDR3 is made up of 13 amino acids. The CDR3 nucleotides are TGTGCCAGCCAGGCAGGGGCCAAAAACATTCAGTACTTC. As protein: CASQAGAKNIQYF.

The chain joins TRBV10-3 to TRBJ2-7; perhaps D is TRBD1 or TRBD2 (5 bases each). CDR1 and CDR2 from the germline V gene are ENHRY and SYGVKD. The CDR3 extends over 14 amino acids. The V end lost 4 bases, the J end lost 1 base, and 11 bases lay between the germline ends. The CDR3 DNA reads as TGTGCCATCAGTGGGTTAGGGACGTCCTACGAGCAGTACTTC. Encoded protein: CAISGLGTSYEQYF.

This clonotype has more than one count but fewer than ten. This chain connects TRBV20-1 to TRBJ2-1; possibly TRBD1 or TRBD2 for D (6 bases each). The V gene lost 1 base and the J gene lost 5 bases, with 18 bases spanning the gap. Per germline, CDR1 DFQATT and CDR2 SNEGSKA (reference sequence). The CDR3 has 16 amino acids. DNA for the CDR3: TGCAGTGCTAGAGGATTCGGCGGGACAAAGAACAATGAGCAGTTCTTC. It yields the protein CSARGFGGTKNNEQFF.

The chain is built from TRBV9 and TRBJ1-5, with D possibly being TRBD1 (5 bases). Germline values: CDR1 SGDLS, CDR2 YYNGEE. V lost 4 bases, J lost 0 bases, and 17 bases lay in between. This CDR3 is built from 17 residues. CDR3 sequence: CASSPRRDYLSNQPQHF. Here the CDR3 DNA reads TGTGCCAGCAGCCCCCGCCGGGACTACCTTAGCAATCAGCCCCAGCATTTT.

This clonotype appeared a few times. This rearrangement joins TRBV20-1 to TRBJ2-1, with D perhaps matching TRBD1 or TRBD2 (5 bases each). From germline, CDR1 is DFQATT and CDR2 SNEGSKA (reference sequence). Trimming removed 1 base at V and 10 bases at J, with 8 bases between. This CDR3 region has 11 residues. CDR3: CSARGGGEQFF. In DNA, the CDR3 is TGCAGTGCTAGAGGGGGCGGGGAGCAGTTCTTC.

This clonotype was recorded once. The rearrangement joins TRBV5-6 to TRBJ2-1; 10 nucleotides align to TRBD1. Germline lookup yields CDR1 SGHDT and CDR2 YYEEEE. This CDR3 is built from 13 residues. V lost 4 bases and J lost 15; bases outside the gene matches: 10. CDR3 loop: CASSRDRGHSRFF. As DNA, the CDR3 is TGTGCCAGCAGCCGCGACAGGGGGCATAGTCGGTTCTTC.

A few counts support this clonotype. For the CDR3, the DNA is TGTGCCAGCAGTTCGCGGACTTCCCTGGGGGAGACCCAGTACTTC. Its protein is CASSSRTSLGETQYF. The V gene is TRBV6-2 or TRBV6-3, the J gene TRBJ2-5; a possible D gene is TRBD2 (5 bases). Trimming removed 4 bases at V and 5 bases at J, with 17 bases between. The CDR3 runs to 15 residues. The germline CDR1 and CDR2 sequences are MNHEY and SVGEGT.

This chain uses TRBV29-1 with TRBJ2-1; unclear D gene. CDR1 is SQVTM, CDR2 ANQGSEA, per germline. The V end was cut by 7 bases, the J end by 1 base, with 8 bases between. The CDR3 is 12 residues long. Here the CDR3 reads CSADGSYNEQFF. DNA of the CDR3: TGCAGCGCCGACGGATCCTACAATGAGCAGTTCTTC.